This T cell receptor (beta chain) was identified in a study of blood T cells in healthy people across ages. Overall study findings and caveats: Long-lived and aged donors differed, with more naive CD4+ cells and higher diversity in the long-lived.

Next came a second PCR, run for about 6 to 12 cycles, which used a sample-barcoded 5' primer along with a J-beta primer mix. Each cDNA was tagged by a template-switch adaptor containing 12 random nucleotides. TCRdb ran MiXCR on the 5' RACE reads and lists one entry per CDR3 protein. This table holds 650,000 to 1,000,000 distinct CDR3 sequences, roughly 34% found once. For this clonotype: Its cognate antigen is unknown.

The receptor's source is a man aged 18 to 29 in good health. Sequencing was performed on blood.

The CDR3 coding sequence is TGTGCCAGCGCAAGGGACAGGACGGACGGCTACACCTTC. This translates into CASARDRTDGYTF. The chain uses TRBV7-9 and TRBJ1-2; 8 positions match TRBD1. The CDR3 is 13 amino acids. The germline gives CDR1 SEHNR, CDR2 FQNEAQ (reference sequence). V trimming: 8 bases; J trimming: 8 bases; junction bases outside the gene matches: 10. Combining the CDR3 with reference TRBV7-9 and TRBJ1-2 gives the whole variable domain DTGVSQNPRHKITKRGQNVTFRCDPISEHNRLYWYRQTLGQGPEFLTYFQNEAQLEKSRLLSDRFSAERPKGSFSTLEIQRTEQGDSAMYLCASARDRTDGYTFGSGTRLTVV.